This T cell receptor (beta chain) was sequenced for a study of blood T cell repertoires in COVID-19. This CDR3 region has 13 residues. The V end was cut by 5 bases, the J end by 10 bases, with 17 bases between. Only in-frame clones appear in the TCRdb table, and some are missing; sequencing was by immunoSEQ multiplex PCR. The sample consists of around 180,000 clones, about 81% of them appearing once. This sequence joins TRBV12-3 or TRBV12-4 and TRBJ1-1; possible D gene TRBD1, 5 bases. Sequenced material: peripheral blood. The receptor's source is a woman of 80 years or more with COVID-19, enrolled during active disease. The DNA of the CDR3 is TGTGCCAGCAGTCCGCTCCTCAGGGCAGGAGCTTTCTTT. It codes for CASSPLLRAGAFF.